Below, 3 T cell receptor beta chains from the same sample are listed, as sequenced in a study of PD-1 blockade in classical Hodgkin lymphoma. Time point denoted: cycle 4 day 1 (C4D1), after 6 weeks of nivolumab. No patient escaped relapse after autologous stem cell transplantation, and brentuximab vedotin exposure varied. Measured with immunoSEQ multiplex PCR; TCRdb has only the in-frame clones, and not every one. The table records 6,500 to 9,500 clones, roughly four fifths of them present only once. The specimen comprised peripheral blood mononuclear cells (PBMCs), sampled before the fourth cycle of nivolumab. The receptors derive from a human donor with classical Hodgkin lymphoma.

The rearrangement joins TRBV15 to TRBJ1-5; D not certain. Germline V gene lookup returns CDR1 LNHNV and CDR2 YYDKDF (reference sequence). This CDR3 has 13 residues. V shed 5 bases and J shed 5 bases, with 10 bases lying between them. This CDR3 is CATSERGDQPQHF. The CDR3 DNA reads TGTGCCACCAGCGAACGGGGAGATCAGCCCCAGCATTTT.

Worth noting for this clone: A junction end diverges from the germline sequence, so it may reflect a read error. The chain has TRBV5-6 and TRBJ1-1, with D possibly TRBD1 on 5 matching bases. The CDR3 has 13 amino acids. Germline CDR1 is SGHDT and CDR2 is YYEEEE. CDR3 DNA sequence: TGTGCCAGCAGCTGGGAACAGACAGATCCCCGCCTTTTT. This translates into CASSWEQTDPRLF.

The chain uses TRBV5-6 and TRBJ1-6; D unresolved. Deletions cut 2 bases from V and 0 bases from J, with 15 bases between. Germline V gives CDR1 SGHDT, CDR2 YYEEEE. This CDR3 comprises 18 residues. The CDR3, as DNA: TGTGCCAGCAGCTTAGTCGGTCTGAGAAGCTCCTATAATTCACCCCTCCACTTT. Encoded protein: CASSLVGLRSSYNSPLHF.